The clone carrying this TCR beta chain was found many times. What it binds is not known. CDR3 length: 15 residues. Trimming left V 5 bases short and J 14 bases short, with 24 bases between. From germline, CDR1 is SGHVS and CDR2 FNYEAQ. This sample was included in a study of T cell repertoires in cytomegalovirus infection. Study in general: Public TCR beta signatures indicated both CMV infection and matching HLA type. Study outcomes and limitations: In two of eight donors, the top clonotype was HLA-C-restricted CMV-specific. People with CMV and the relevant HLA were identified by cumulative public TCR beta family frequency.

TCRdb called the reads again in MiXCR, with one record for every CDR3 protein. The sample shows more than 350,000 distinct CDR3 sequences, 30% to 40% of them seen only once. The sequenced sample consisted of PBMCs. The sequence came from a human donor in good health (CMV status not recorded). Some clones in this sample may be carry-over from other donors' samples. The chain links TRBV7-6 to TRBJ1-4; TRBD1 is a possible D gene (6 bases). The CDR3 bases are TGTGCCAGCAGCCCAATTCCAGGGGCTCGCGGTTGGCTGTTTTTT. Translating it yields CASSPIPGARGWLFF.